The 30 T cell receptor beta chains below come from one sample, sequenced in a study of Graves' ophthalmopathy and Graves' hyperthyroidism. RNA transcripts were the source from which TCR beta CDR3 regions were amplified. HTBI primers served in a first-round RT-PCR, which a second-round multiplex PCR followed. TCRdb ran MiXCR on the multiplex PCR reads and lists one entry per CDR3 protein. The repertoire holds 600,000 to 650,000 distinct CDR3 sequences, 22% seen once, with about 6.6% in the top ten. Sequencing used peripheral blood. The receptors stem from a woman aged 18-29 years with stable Graves' hyperthyroidism. Some clones in this sample may be carry-over from other donors' samples.

Of note for this clonotype: A much more abundant neighbour one base away suggests this may be a read error. The chain combines TRBV9 with TRBJ1-1, with D perhaps TRBD1 (5 bases). CDR1 and CDR2 (germline): SGDLS, YYNGEE. The CDR3 is made up of 13 amino acids. The CDR3 nucleotides read TGTGCCAGCAGCCAGACAGTGGGCACTGAAGCTTGCTTT. It is translated as CASSQTVGTEACF.

V gene TRBV27 combines with J gene TRBJ2-7; 8 nucleotides agree with TRBD1. The V gene's germline CDR1 is MNHEY and CDR2 SMNVEV (reference sequence). CDR3 length equals 13 residues. V shed 6 bases and J 7 bases; nucleotides not matched to a gene: 8. The CDR3 sequence is CASRRQGRREQYF. In DNA form, the CDR3 reads TGTGCCAGCAGGAGACAGGGGAGGCGGGAGCAGTACTTC.

Turning to this clonotype: This could be a read error, since a much larger clone is one nucleotide away. CDR3 amino acids: CASSLADREIYGYSF. The DNA of the CDR3 is TGTGCCAGCAGTTTAGCCGACAGGGAGATCTATGGCTACTCCTTC. The chain employs TRBV12-3 or TRBV12-4 and TRBJ1-2; 7 bases are shared with TRBD1. This CDR3 comprises 15 residues.

This clonotype has ten or more counts. This rearrangement joins TRBV30 to TRBJ2-7, with D perhaps given as TRBD1 or TRBD2 (5 bases each). Trimming took off 3 bases at V and 2 bases at J, with 11 bases between the two ends. CDR1 GTSNPN and CDR2 SVGIG come from the germline V gene (reference sequence). The length of the CDR3 is 13 residues. CDR3 sequence reads: CAWSHRTPYEQYF. The CDR3, as DNA: TGTGCCTGGAGCCACAGGACTCCCTACGAGCAGTACTTC. Variable domain in full (rest from reference TRBV30 and TRBJ2-7): SQTIHQWPATLVQPVGSPLSLECTVEGTSNPNLYWYRQAAGRGLQLLFYSVGIGQISSEVPQNLSASRPQDRQFILSSKKLLLSDSGFYLCAWSHRTPYEQYFGPGTRLTVT.

This clonotype was seen only a few times. The chain carries TRBV24-1 and TRBJ2-7; possible D gene TRBD2, 5 bases. CDR3 size: 12 residues. Germline V gene lookup returns CDR1 KGHDR and CDR2 SFDVKD. V lost 4 bases and J lost 6, with 9 bases in between. This CDR3 is CATSEGRTEQYF. CDR3 in DNA: TGTGCCACCAGTGAAGGGAGAACCGAGCAGTACTTC.

The chain carries TRBV6-5 and TRBJ2-5; D may correspond to TRBD1 or TRBD2 (6 bases each). V lost 2 bases and J lost 2, with 12 bases in between. Per germline, CDR1 MNHEY and CDR2 SVGAGI. The CDR3 length is 15 residues. The CDR3, as DNA: TGTGCCAGCAGTTACGGGCGGGGACAACAAGAGACCCAGTACTTC. Translated, it gives CASSYGRGQQETQYF.

In this sample, this clonotype turned up a few times. The V and J genes are TRBV18 and TRBJ2-7; 9 bases line up with TRBD1. Per the germline V gene, CDR1 is KGHSH and CDR2 is LQKENI. The CDR3 is 14 residues long. Unmatched junction bases numbered 6, after V lost 6 bases and J lost 3 bases. CDR3 protein: CASSSTGGDYEQYF. The CDR3 DNA is TGTGCCAGCTCCTCGACAGGGGGGGACTACGAGCAGTACTTC.

This clonotype was recorded at least ten times. This sequence joins TRBV4-1 and TRBJ1-3; D gene uncertain. CDR1 is MGHRA and CDR2 is YSYEKL in the germline V gene. V lost 4 bases and J lost 0, with 10 bases in between. The CDR3 consists of 15 residues. DNA of the CDR3: TGCGCCAGCAGCCCTCTTATCCGCTCTGGAAACACCATATATTTT. Translating it yields CASSPLIRSGNTIYF.

This clonotype showed up just a few times. A single base separates this from a much larger clone, so it may be a read error. The chain carries TRBV12-3 or TRBV12-4 and TRBJ2-7; TRBD1 matches at 10 bases. V lost 5 bases to trimming and J lost 6 bases; unmatched junction nucleotides: 7. The CDR3 sequence is 14 residues long. CDR3 in amino acids: CASSTGTGVSEQYF. The CDR3 coding sequence is TGTGCCAGCAGTACCGGGACAGGGGTCTCCGAGCAGTACTTC.

This clonotype was detected only a few times. V and J are TRBV28 and TRBJ1-2; D is ambiguous. Looked up from germline, CDR1 is MDHEN and CDR2 is SYDVKM. Between the trimmed V and J ends, which lost 5 bases and 0 bases, there was a span of 16 bases. CDR3 length equals 16 residues. This CDR3 reads CASSPLGGRANYGYTF. The DNA for the CDR3 is TGTGCCAGCAGTCCCCTAGGAGGCCGGGCTAACTATGGCTACACCTTC.

This clonotype was recorded many times. This chain joins TRBV11-2 and TRBJ1-1; D remains ambiguous. The CDR3 loop spans 17 amino acids. Trimming left V 9 bases short and J 4 bases short, with 27 bases between. Germline CDR1 and CDR2: SGHAT and FQNNGV. CDR3 nucleotide sequence: TGTGCCAGAATACATTCCCCTTACCGACAAGGCGGCACTGAAGCTTTCTTT. Residues: CARIHSPYRQGGTEAFF.

This clonotype has at least ten counts. V usage is TRBV20-1 and J usage is TRBJ1-1, with 7 nucleotides matching TRBD1. The CDR3 has 12 amino acids. With V trimmed by 4 bases and J by 8 bases, 7 bases remained unmatched. CDR1 DFQATT and CDR2 SNEGSKA come from the germline V gene (reference sequence). The CDR3: CSATQNRGEAFF. DNA for the CDR3: TGCAGTGCTACTCAAAACAGGGGCGAAGCTTTCTTT.

V usage is TRBV5-1 and J usage is TRBJ1-6; 8 bases line up with TRBD1. The CDR3 is made up of 18 amino acids. Germline-derived CDR1 and CDR2 are SGHRS and YFSETQ. After removal of 3 bases from V and 3 bases from J, the junction contained 11 bases not matched to a gene. The CDR3 DNA sequence: TGCGCCAGCAGCTCCGGGACAGGATATCGGGGCTATAATTCACCCCTCCACTTT. Translated, it gives CASSSGTGYRGYNSPLHF. The variable domain in full, with the rest retrieved from reference TRBV5-1 and TRBJ1-6, is KAGVTQTPRYLIKTRGQQVTLSCSPISGHRSVSWYQQTPGQGLQFLFEYFSETQRNKGNFPGRFSGRQFSNSRSEMNVSTLELGDSALYLCASSSGTGYRGYNSPLHFGNGTRLTVT.

This clonotype was found many times. The V gene is TRBV20-1, the J gene TRBJ2-7; TRBD1 aligns across 8 bases. Germline CDR1 DFQATT, CDR2 SNEGSKA (reference sequence). The V gene end was trimmed by 3 bases and the J gene end by 5 bases; junction bases not matched to a gene: 9. This CDR3 spans 14 amino acids. The CDR3 protein is CSARHQGAHDEQYF. Written as DNA, the CDR3 is TGCAGTGCTAGGCACCAGGGGGCACACGACGAGCAGTACTTC.

The chain is built from TRBV12-3 or TRBV12-4 and TRBJ1-1, with 8 bases matching TRBD1. The CDR3 consists of 16 residues. Trimming took 5 bases from V and 0 from J; bases not matched to a gene: 8. CDR3 amino acids: CASSRKQGVLNTEAFF. CDR3 coding DNA: TGTGCCAGCAGTCGAAAACAGGGGGTCCTGAACACTGAAGCTTTCTTT.

The chain couples TRBV4-1 to TRBJ2-5; TRBD2 is a possible D gene (6 bases). The CDR3 is 16 amino acids. Looked up from germline, CDR1 is MGHRA and CDR2 is YSYEKL. V was cut by 0 bases and J by 0 bases, with 11 bases left in between. CDR3 amino acids: CASSQDRSGYQETQYF. The CDR3 DNA is TGCGCCAGCAGCCAAGATCGTAGCGGCTACCAAGAGACCCAGTACTTC.

This clonotype was detected many times. The J gene is TRBJ1-6, the V gene TRBV28; tentatively, D is TRBD1 (6 bases). This CDR3 region has 15 residues. CDR1 is MDHEN and CDR2 is SYDVKM in the germline V gene. Trimming took 6 bases from V and 4 from J, leaving 13 bases between them. CDR3 loop: CASRQDQGYNSPLHF. In DNA, the CDR3 is TGTGCCAGCAGACAAGACCAGGGGTATAATTCACCCCTCCACTTT. Full variable domain (rest looked up from reference TRBV28 and TRBJ1-6): DVKVTQSSRYLVKRTGEKVFLECVQDMDHENMFWYRQDPGLGLRLIYFSYDVKMKEKGDIPEGYSVSREKKERFSLILESASTNQTSMYLCASRQDQGYNSPLHFGNGTRLTVT.

The genes are TRBV24-1 and TRBJ1-5; TRBD1 agrees at 9 bases. The CDR3 length is 15 residues. CDR1 KGHDR and CDR2 SFDVKD come from the germline V gene. V shed 12 bases and J 4 bases; nucleotides not matched to a gene: 12. CDR3 loop: CASSPGTGYNQPQHF. CDR3 coding DNA: TGTGCCTCGAGCCCCGGGACAGGGTATAATCAGCCCCAGCATTTT.

V gene TRBV28 combines with J gene TRBJ2-5; D not certain. Trimming shortened V by 1 base and J by 1 base, and 7 bases separated the two germline ends. The CDR3 is 14 amino acids. The V gene's germline CDR1 is MDHEN and CDR2 SYDVKM. The CDR3 DNA is TGTGCCAGCAGTTTATCTGTCAGCCAAGAGACCCAGTACTTC. Its protein is CASSLSVSQETQYF.

V usage is TRBV6-1 and J usage is TRBJ1-2; D is undetermined. The CDR3 sequence is 14 residues long. CDR1 and CDR2 (germline): MNHNS, SASEGT. The V end lost 0 bases, the J end lost 4 bases, and 9 bases lay between the germline ends. The CDR3 sequence is CASSEALSVYGYTF. The CDR3 DNA reads as TGTGCCAGCAGTGAAGCGCTGAGCGTCTATGGCTACACCTTC.

At least ten counts were recorded for this clonotype. The chain links TRBV5-1 to TRBJ1-1, with TRBD1 as a possible D gene (5 bases). The CDR3 runs to 15 residues. Looked up from germline, CDR1 is SGHRS and CDR2 is YFSETQ. The V end was cut by 4 bases, the J end by 2 bases, with 15 bases between. The CDR3 region is CASSTTVPPNTEAFF. The CDR3 bases are TGCGCCAGCAGCACGACAGTGCCTCCTAACACTGAAGCTTTCTTT.

This clonotype came up many times. The J gene is TRBJ2-5, the V gene TRBV28, with D unresolved. Germline V gene lookup returns CDR1 MDHEN and CDR2 SYDVKM. The CDR3 covers 14 residues. Deletions cut 4 bases from V and 5 bases from J, with 14 bases between. The CDR3, as DNA: TGTGCCAGCAGTTCGAGATTGTACGTCGAGACCCAGTACTTC. Residues: CASSSRLYVETQYF. Together with reference TRBV28 and TRBJ2-5, the CDR3 gives the full variable domain: DVKVTQSSRYLVKRTGEKVFLECVQDMDHENMFWYRQDPGLGLRLIYFSYDVKMKEKGDIPEGYSVSREKKERFSLILESASTNQTSMYLCASSSRLYVETQYFGPGTRLLVL.

This clonotype appeared many times. The chain joins TRBV30 to TRBJ2-7; a possible D gene is TRBD1 (6 bases). The germline CDR1 and CDR2 sequences are GTSNPN and SVGIG (reference sequence). V lost 0 bases and J 5 bases, leaving 8 bases between the germline ends. The CDR3 length is 12 residues. In DNA, the CDR3 is TGTGCCTGGAGTGTAAGACAGGACGAGCAGTACTTC. This gives the protein CAWSVRQDEQYF. Looking up the rest from reference TRBV30 and TRBJ2-7 gives the full variable domain: SQTIHQWPATLVQPVGSPLSLECTVEGTSNPNLYWYRQAAGRGLQLLFYSVGIGQISSEVPQNLSASRPQDRQFILSSKKLLLSDSGFYLCAWSVRQDEQYFGPGTRLTVT.

This clonotype occurred many times. The chain employs TRBV12-3 or TRBV12-4 and TRBJ2-5; 9 bases are a match to TRBD2. This CDR3 is 15 amino acids long. The trim removed 3 bases at V and 2 bases at J, leaving 4 bases unmatched. CDR3 protein: CASSFRGGGQETQYF. In DNA form, the CDR3 reads TGTGCCAGCAGTTTTCGCGGGGGGGGACAAGAGACCCAGTACTTC.

This clonotype was found many times. This chain links TRBV6-5 with TRBJ2-7, with TRBD2 matching over 7 bases. Trimming removed 0 bases from V and 2 bases from J; junction bases left unmatched: 4. Germline V CDR1 and CDR2: MNHEY, SVGAGI. This CDR3 contains 15 residues. The CDR3: CASSYSSGAAYEQYF. The CDR3 DNA follows: TGTGCCAGCAGTTACTCGAGCGGGGCCGCCTACGAGCAGTACTTC.

This clonotype has a count of ten or more. This chain links TRBV28 with TRBJ1-2, with a weak D call TRBD1 (5 bases). Looked up from germline, CDR1 is MDHEN and CDR2 is SYDVKM. This CDR3 is 12 amino acids long. The ends were cut back, 11 bases at V and 3 bases at J, with 13 bases in the middle. The chain's CDR3 is CAVRGYDYGYTF. The CDR3 DNA is TGTGCCGTACGGGGCTACGACTATGGCTACACCTTC.

This clonotype was seen ten or more times. The V and J genes are TRBV20-1 and TRBJ1-2; 7 bases match TRBD1. V shed 6 bases and J 5 bases; nucleotides not matched to a gene: 15. This CDR3 region has 15 residues. Germline V CDR1 and CDR2: DFQATT, SNEGSKA (reference sequence). CDR3 DNA: TGCAGTGCCCCGGCCCGGACAGGCCTTTGGTATGGCTACACCTTC. Translated: CSAPARTGLWYGYTF.

This clonotype was seen ten or more times. The chain uses TRBV14 and TRBJ2-4, with 14 nucleotides matching TRBD2. Unmatched junction bases numbered 9, after V lost 0 bases and J lost 8 bases. This CDR3 spans 18 amino acids. Germline CDR1 reads SGHDN; CDR2 reads FVKESK. CDR3 sequence reads: CASSQDPRLAGGNDIQYF. The CDR3 DNA reads as TGTGCCAGCAGCCAAGACCCCCGACTAGCGGGGGGGAACGACATTCAGTACTTC.

This clonotype was observed many times. The chain uses TRBV6-1 and TRBJ1-3, with 8 bases matching TRBD1. Germline V gene lookup returns CDR1 MNHNS and CDR2 SASEGT. The trim removed 8 bases at V and 4 bases at J, leaving 13 bases unmatched. The CDR3 runs to 16 residues. The CDR3 DNA is TGTGCCAGCTCCCCGTCGGCAGGGGGCACGGGAAACACCATATATTTT. Translating it yields CASSPSAGGTGNTIYF.

This clonotype was recorded at least ten times. The V and J genes are TRBV19 and TRBJ1-1; D remains unclear. V was pared by 3 bases and J by 6 bases, with 11 bases between. The CDR3 runs to 13 residues. Germline V gene sequence: CDR1 LNHDA, CDR2 SQIVND (reference sequence). The CDR3 nucleotides are TGTGCCAGTAGTATTTCGTTGGTAGCTGAAGCTTTCTTT. Translating it yields CASSISLVAEAFF.